This entry is about one T cell receptor (beta chain). Looked up from germline, CDR1 is MNHNS and CDR2 is SASEGT. Losses at the gene ends were 3 bases for V and 1 base for J; bases not matched to a gene: 4. CDR3 length: 15 residues. Assay used: immunoSEQ multiplex PCR; TCRdb lists only in-frame clones, some missing. The data show over 650,000 clones, with about 87% seen just once and 0.009% to 0.0095% held by the top ten. The data stem from a study of shared T cell receptors in the human thymus. This same sample was also part of a study on human thymus T cells. From that paper: The study used thymus tissue resected during corrective heart surgery. Reports from related research described highly overlapping thymic repertoires among unrelated individuals.

The chain employs TRBV6-1 and TRBJ1-1; 8 positions match TRBD1. The sample comprised thymocytes. This clonotype was sampled from a boy younger than two with a congenital heart defect. The CDR3 DNA is TGTGCCAGCAGTGACCGAGACAGGGGGAACACTGAAGCTTTCTTT. Residues: CASSDRDRGNTEAFF.